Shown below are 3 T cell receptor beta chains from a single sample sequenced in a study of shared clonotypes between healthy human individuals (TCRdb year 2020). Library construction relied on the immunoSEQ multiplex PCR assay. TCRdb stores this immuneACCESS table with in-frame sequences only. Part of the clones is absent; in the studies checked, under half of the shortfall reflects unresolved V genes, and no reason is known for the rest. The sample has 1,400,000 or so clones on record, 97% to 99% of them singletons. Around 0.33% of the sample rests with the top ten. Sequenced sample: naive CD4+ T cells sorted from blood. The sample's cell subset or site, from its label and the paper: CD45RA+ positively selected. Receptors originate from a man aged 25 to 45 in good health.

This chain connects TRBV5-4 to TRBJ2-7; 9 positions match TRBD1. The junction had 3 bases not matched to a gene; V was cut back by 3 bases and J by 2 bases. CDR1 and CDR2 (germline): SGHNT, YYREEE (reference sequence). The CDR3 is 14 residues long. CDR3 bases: TGTGCCAGCAGCTCCTACAGGGGGCCCTACGAGCAGTACTTC. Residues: CASSSYRGPYEQYF.

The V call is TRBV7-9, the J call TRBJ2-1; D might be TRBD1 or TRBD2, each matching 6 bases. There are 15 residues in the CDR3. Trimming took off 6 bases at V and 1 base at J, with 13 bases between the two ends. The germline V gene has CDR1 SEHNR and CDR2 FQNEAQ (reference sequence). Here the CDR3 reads CASRPPGASYNEQFF. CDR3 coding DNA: TGTGCCAGCAGACCCCCGGGGGCGTCCTACAATGAGCAGTTCTTC.

DNA of the CDR3: TGTGCCAGCAGTGAAACGGCACTCTTCGGGGAGCTGTTTTTT. Translated, it gives CASSETALFGELFF. The chain combines TRBV6-1 with TRBJ2-2; D gene uncertain. The germline V and J ends were trimmed by 2 bases and 7 bases, with 11 bases remaining between them. The length of the CDR3 is 14 residues. CDR1 is MNHNS and CDR2 is SASEGT in the germline V gene.